This entry lists 29 T cell receptor beta chains sequenced from one sample in a study of T-cell memory formation after mild COVID-19. TCRdb recomputed calls from the 5' RACE reads with MiXCR, one row per CDR3 protein. Of roughly 260,000 distinct CDR3 sequences in the sample, roughly 15% were seen once. Sequencing was performed on PBMCs or a T cell subset sorted from them (not recorded which). All receptors come from a man aged 18 to 30 who had mild COVID-19 (a few samples of this study predate the infection). Cell type and time point are not known.

The V and J genes are TRBV19 and TRBJ2-1, with a possible D match to TRBD1 (6 bases). CDR1 and CDR2 from the germline V gene are LNHDA and SQIVND (reference sequence). The germline V and J ends were trimmed by 3 bases and 0 bases, with 9 bases remaining between them. The CDR3 covers 15 residues. CDR3 loop: CASSIRGGSYNEQFF. The CDR3 region has the DNA TGTGCCAGTAGTATCAGAGGGGGCTCCTACAATGAGCAGTTCTTC.

This clonotype has only a few counts. This chain joins TRBV6-2 or TRBV6-3 and TRBJ1-1; a weak D match, TRBD1 (5 bases). The germline CDR1 and CDR2 sequences are MNHEY and SVGEGT. This CDR3 contains 13 residues. Between the trimmed V and J ends, which lost 4 bases and 4 bases, there was a span of 10 bases. The CDR3 nucleotides are TGTGCCAGCAGTTTGACAGAGGCCACTGAAGCTTTCTTT. Residues: CASSLTEATEAFF.

V is TRBV20-1 and J is TRBJ2-5; TRBD1 agrees at 8 bases. With 8 bases clipped from V and 1 base from J, the junction kept 9 bases outside the gene matches. The germline CDR1 and CDR2 sequences are DFQATT and SNEGSKA (reference sequence). The CDR3 consists of 14 residues. CDR3 loop: CSTFDRGLQETQYF. The CDR3 nucleotides are TGCAGTACCTTTGACAGGGGCCTCCAAGAGACCCAGTACTTC.

The chain employs TRBV3-1 and TRBJ2-2; D might be TRBD1 or TRBD2, each matching 5 bases. In germline, CDR1 is LGHDT, CDR2 YNNKEL (reference sequence). V shed 4 bases and J shed 6 bases, with 9 bases lying between them. This CDR3 is built from 13 residues. Here the CDR3 reads CASSRRGPGELFF. Written as DNA, the CDR3 is TGTGCCAGCAGCCGCCGGGGCCCCGGGGAGCTGTTTTTT.

The V gene is TRBV28, the J gene TRBJ2-7; D unresolved. From germline, CDR1 is MDHEN and CDR2 SYDVKM. The CDR3 contains 14 residues. The V and J ends lost 6 bases and 0 bases respectively, with 12 bases between them. The CDR3 region has the DNA TGTGCCAGCAGCCGGGCCACGACCTCCTACGAGCAGTACGTC. Encoded protein: CASSRATTSYEQYV.

This clonotype was observed a few times. The chain combines TRBV19 with TRBJ2-2; no clear D. Trimming removed 5 bases at V and 3 bases at J, with 16 bases between. The CDR3 consists of 16 residues. CDR1 and CDR2 from the germline V gene are LNHDA and SQIVND (reference sequence). The CDR3 DNA reads TGTGCCAGTAGTTCCGTCCACGCGACTTACACCGGGGAGCTGTTTTTT. The encoded protein is CASSSVHATYTGELFF.

In its sample, this clonotype was seen a few times. CDR3: CASLAGGAGWSYEQYF. The CDR3 DNA reads TGTGCCAGCTTGGCCGGGGGGGCCGGTTGGTCCTACGAGCAGTACTTC. V usage is TRBV6-2 or TRBV6-3 and J usage is TRBJ2-7, with TRBD2 matching over 8 bases. The V and J ends lost 8 bases and 1 base, in that order; junction bases with no gene match: 13. Germline V lookup: CDR1 MNHEY, CDR2 SVGEGT. CDR3 length: 16 amino acids.

The V gene is TRBV12-5, the J gene TRBJ1-1; D call uncertain. This CDR3 is built from 13 residues. Germline loops: CDR1 LGHNT, CDR2 FRNRAP. Trimming took 1 base from V and 8 from J, leaving 11 bases between them. CDR3 region: CASGLGPGNEAFF. CDR3 bases: TGTGCTAGTGGTTTGGGGCCGGGAAACGAAGCTTTCTTT. Full variable domain (rest looked up from reference TRBV12-5 and TRBJ1-1): DARVTQTPRHKVTEMGQEVTMRCQPILGHNTVFWYRQTMMQGLELLAYFRNRAPLDDSGMPKDRFSAEMPDATLATLKIQPSEPRDSAVYFCASGLGPGNEAFFGQGTRLTVV.

This clonotype has more than one count but fewer than ten. The chain joins TRBV6-5 to TRBJ1-5; D not certain. The V end lost 7 bases, the J end lost 7 bases, and 14 bases lay between the germline ends. The germline V gene has CDR1 MNHEY and CDR2 SVGAGI. The CDR3 runs 13 residues. The CDR3 DNA reads TGTGCCAGCAATGGCGAGTCCGGACAGCCCCAGCATTTT. Its protein is CASNGESGQPQHF.

Only a few counts were recorded for this clonotype. V gene TRBV6-2 or TRBV6-3 combines with J gene TRBJ2-5, with 7 bases that match TRBD1. Per germline, CDR1 MNHEY and CDR2 SVGEGT. V was clipped by 6 bases and J by 2 bases; unmatched bases: 6. The CDR3 spans 14 residues. The CDR3 loop is CASRSRGQQETQYF. The CDR3 DNA is TGTGCCAGCAGATCGAGGGGGCAGCAAGAGACCCAGTACTTC.

This clonotype was counted ten times or more. The rearrangement uses TRBV29-1 and TRBJ2-7; TRBD1 aligns across 11 bases. This CDR3 contains 14 residues. Trimming removed 3 bases from V and 6 bases from J; junction bases left unmatched: 7. The germline V gene encodes CDR1 SQVTM and CDR2 ANQGSEA. The CDR3 nucleotides read TGCAGCGTTGAGAAAGGGACAGGGGGGAGCGAGCAGTACTTC. Translating gives CSVEKGTGGSEQYF.

V is TRBV4-3 and J is TRBJ1-2, with D tentatively TRBD1 (6 bases). Germline CDR1 and CDR2: LGHNA and YSLEER. The CDR3 extends over 14 amino acids. The germline V and J ends were trimmed by 1 base and 3 bases, with 9 bases remaining between them. The CDR3 DNA follows: TGCGCCAGCAGCCAAGCGGGGGGCGACTATGGCTACACCTTC. It encodes CASSQAGGDYGYTF.

In its sample, this clonotype was seen many times. The chain is built from TRBV5-1 and TRBJ1-1; D remains unclear. Germline V gene data show CDR1 as SGHRS and CDR2 as YFSETQ. The V end was cut by 0 bases, the J end by 3 bases, with 9 bases between. This CDR3 spans 14 amino acids. This CDR3 is CASSLERGDTEAFF. CDR3 bases: TGCGCCAGCAGCTTGGAACGGGGTGACACTGAAGCTTTCTTT.

The V and J genes are TRBV2 and TRBJ2-7; D is unresolved. The CDR3 runs to 12 residues. Deletions cut 4 bases from V and 2 bases from J, with 6 bases between. The V gene's germline CDR1 is SNHLY and CDR2 FYNNEI. CDR3 nucleotide sequence: TGTGCCAGCAGTGGACGGACCTACGAGCAGTACTTC. Its protein is CASSGRTYEQYF.

The V and J genes are TRBV5-1 and TRBJ1-1; perhaps TRBD1 as D (5 bases). The CDR3 is made up of 14 amino acids. Germline CDR1 and CDR2: SGHRS and YFSETQ. The ends were cut back, 4 bases at V and 5 bases at J, with 15 bases in the middle. CDR3 residues: CASSLSVGGTEAFF. CDR3 DNA sequence: TGCGCCAGCAGCCTCTCGGTCGGGGGAACTGAAGCTTTCTTT.

This chain uses TRBV7-2 with TRBJ1-2, with TRBD1 as a possible D gene (5 bases). The CDR3 length is 13 residues. Germline CDR1 and CDR2: SGHTA and FQGNSA. Trimming removed 5 bases from V and 8 bases from J, with 15 bases in between. The CDR3 here is CASSPNAREGYTF. The CDR3 DNA is TGTGCCAGCAGCCCAAACGCCAGGGAGGGCTACACCTTC.

This sequence joins TRBV18 and TRBJ1-5; 8 nucleotides line up with TRBD1. CDR1 is KGHSH and CDR2 is LQKENI in the germline V gene. J lost 6 bases, V lost 6 bases, and 7 bases had no gene match. There are 14 residues in the CDR3. CDR3 sequence: CASSIPGGGQPQHF. The CDR3 region has the DNA TGTGCCAGCTCGATACCAGGGGGCGGTCAGCCCCAGCATTTT.

This clonotype was seen more than once but under ten times. The chain employs TRBV12-3 or TRBV12-4 and TRBJ1-5; possible D gene TRBD1, 5 bases. Trimming shortened V by 5 bases and J by 0 bases, and 8 bases separated the two germline ends. The CDR3 totals 14 residues. CDR3 residues: CASSGGNSNQPQHF. The CDR3 DNA reads TGTGCCAGCAGTGGGGGAAATAGCAATCAGCCCCAGCATTTT.

The V call is TRBV5-4, the J call TRBJ2-7; TRBD1 matches 7 bases. CDR1 and CDR2 from the germline V gene are SGHNT and YYREEE (reference sequence). The CDR3 spans 14 residues. V was clipped by 3 bases and J by 2 bases; unmatched bases: 5. The CDR3 spells CASSSPGQTYEQYF. Written as DNA, the CDR3 is TGTGCCAGCAGCTCGCCGGGACAGACCTACGAGCAGTACTTC.

This clonotype turned up a few times. The chain uses TRBV5-1 and TRBJ1-3; D remains ambiguous. CDR1 and CDR2 from the germline V gene are SGHRS and YFSETQ. The V gene lost 7 bases and the J gene lost 2 bases, with 22 bases spanning the gap. The CDR3 runs 17 residues. The CDR3 region is CASSYLFPRIPGNTIYF. In nucleotides, the CDR3 is TGCGCCAGCTCCTACCTCTTTCCACGTATACCTGGAAACACCATATATTTT.

V usage is TRBV7-2 and J usage is TRBJ2-7, with TRBD1 as a possible D gene (6 bases). The V end was cut by 2 bases, the J end by 10 bases, with 18 bases between. The CDR3 has 14 residues. Germline CDR1 is SGHTA and CDR2 is FQGNSA. This CDR3 is CASSLSQGPFRQYV. The CDR3 bases are TGTGCCAGCAGCTTAAGCCAGGGGCCTTTTAGACAGTACGTC.

The gene calls are TRBV20-1 and TRBJ2-7; TRBD1 matches at 7 bases. CDR1 and CDR2 from the germline V gene are DFQATT and SNEGSKA (reference sequence). The ends lost 3 bases at V and 7 bases at J; junction bases unmatched: 15. The CDR3 runs 15 residues. In DNA form, the CDR3 reads TGCAGTGCTAGTGGCAGGGGCAGGGGGTTTAGAGAGCAGTACTTC. Protein sequence: CSASGRGRGFREQYF.

This chain joins TRBV6-2 or TRBV6-3 and TRBJ2-1; 10 bases align to TRBD1. The V gene end was trimmed by 4 bases and the J gene end by 1 base; junction bases not matched to a gene: 1. Germline values: CDR1 MNHEY, CDR2 SVGEGT. The CDR3 runs 15 residues. The CDR3 region is CASSWGQGSYNEQFF. The CDR3 region has the DNA TGTGCCAGCAGTTGGGGACAGGGGTCCTACAATGAGCAGTTCTTC.

The chain links TRBV4-3 to TRBJ1-2; D is unresolved. CDR1 and CDR2 (germline): LGHNA, YSLEER. V dropped 0 bases and J dropped 4 bases, with 21 bases sitting between them. This CDR3 spans 18 amino acids. The CDR3 nucleotides read TGCGCCAGCAGCCAAGATCGGTTGGGCGGGAGGGTGGCCTATGGCTACACCTTC. It encodes CASSQDRLGGRVAYGYTF.

The chain carries TRBV7-2 and TRBJ2-4; tentative D call: TRBD2 (6 bases). The CDR3 contains 16 residues. In germline, CDR1 is SGHTA, CDR2 FQGNSA. The V end was cut by 0 bases, the J end by 7 bases, with 16 bases between. Here the CDR3 reads CASSLALGRGSNIQYF. CDR3 coding DNA: TGTGCCAGCAGCTTAGCGCTAGGGCGGGGTTCGAACATTCAGTACTTC.

This clonotype was counted only a few times. The chain joins TRBV6-1 to TRBJ2-3; D remains ambiguous. This CDR3 is 14 amino acids long. V lost 3 bases to trimming and J lost 6 bases, with 13 bases between them. The V gene's germline CDR1 is MNHNS and CDR2 SASEGT. CDR3 region: CASSEVVARDTQYF. CDR3 nucleotides: TGTGCCAGCAGTGAGGTGGTGGCGCGGGATACGCAGTATTTT.

In DNA, the CDR3 is TGTGCCACCAGTGACCCCGGGACAGGGACCAATGAGCAGTTCTTC. Amino acid sequence: CATSDPGTGTNEQFF. V is TRBV24-1 and J is TRBJ2-1, with 9 bases that match TRBD1. Germline V lookup: CDR1 KGHDR, CDR2 SFDVKD. The J segment lost 6 bases and the V segment lost 4 bases, leaving 6 bases of the junction unmatched. The length of the CDR3 is 15 residues.

Only a few counts were recorded for this clonotype. The chain carries TRBV20-1 and TRBJ2-1; 10 bases fit TRBD2. V lost 6 bases to trimming and J lost 2 bases; unmatched junction nucleotides: 7. This CDR3 spans 15 amino acids. Germline-derived CDR1 and CDR2 are DFQATT and SNEGSKA (reference sequence). The CDR3 bases are TGCAGTGCGAGAAAAGCGGGGGGGCCCTACAATGAGCAGTTCTTC. This encodes CSARKAGGPYNEQFF.

This clonotype has ten or more counts. This chain links TRBV7-2 with TRBJ2-3, with 14 nucleotides matching TRBD2. CDR3 length: 17 residues. The trim removed 3 bases at V and 2 bases at J, leaving 4 bases unmatched. Germline V lookup: CDR1 SGHTA, CDR2 FQGNSA. CDR3 nucleotides: TGTGCCAGCAGCTTCAGACTAGCGGGGGGGAACACAGATACGCAGTATTTT. Translation gives CASSFRLAGGNTDTQYF.